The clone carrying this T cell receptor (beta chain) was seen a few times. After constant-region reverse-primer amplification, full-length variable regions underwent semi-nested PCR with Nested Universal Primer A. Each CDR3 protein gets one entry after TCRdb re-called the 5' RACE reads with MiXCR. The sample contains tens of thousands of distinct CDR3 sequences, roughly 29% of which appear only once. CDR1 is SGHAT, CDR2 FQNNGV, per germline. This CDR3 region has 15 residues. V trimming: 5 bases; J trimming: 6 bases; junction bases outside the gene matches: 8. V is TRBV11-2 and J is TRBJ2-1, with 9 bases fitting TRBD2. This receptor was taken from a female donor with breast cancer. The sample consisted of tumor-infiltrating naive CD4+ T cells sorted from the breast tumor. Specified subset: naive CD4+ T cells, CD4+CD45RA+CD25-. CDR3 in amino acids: CASSERASGTNEQFF. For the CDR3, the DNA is TGTGCCAGCAGCGAAAGGGCTAGCGGGACCAATGAGCAGTTCTTC.